A single sample gave rise to the 2 T cell receptor beta chains below, sequenced in a study of shared T cell receptors in the human thymus. Libraries were prepared by immunoSEQ multiplex PCR; TCRdb keeps only in-frame clonotypes and omits some of them. The table includes some 640,000 clones, more than 75% detected once. These sequences were also reported in another study, on human thymus T cells.

The sample consisted of thymocytes. These receptors came from a boy less than two years old with a congenital heart defect.

The V gene is TRBV19, the J gene TRBJ2-1; 8 bases are a match to TRBD2. Trimming at V came to 5 bases and at J to 7 bases, leaving 7 bases not matched to a gene. CDR1 LNHDA and CDR2 SQIVND come from the germline V gene (reference sequence). The CDR3 covers 14 residues. The CDR3 protein is CASSDREGVNEQFF. In DNA, the CDR3 is TGTGCCAGTAGTGACCGGGAGGGAGTAAATGAGCAGTTCTTC.

The rearrangement uses TRBV28 and TRBJ2-3; 7 bases line up with TRBD1. The CDR3 loop spans 17 amino acids. From germline, CDR1 is MDHEN and CDR2 SYDVKM. The ends lost 5 bases at V and 3 bases at J; junction bases unmatched: 14. The CDR3 reads CASSPGVTGQSTDTQYF. CDR3 nucleotides: TGTGCCAGCAGTCCCGGTGTCACGGGACAGTCGACAGATACGCAGTATTTT. Using reference TRBV28 and TRBJ2-3 for the parts outside the CDR3, the full variable domain is DVKVTQSSRYLVKRTGEKVFLECVQDMDHENMFWYRQDPGLGLRLIYFSYDVKMKEKGDIPEGYSVSREKKERFSLILESASTNQTSMYLCASSPGVTGQSTDTQYFGPGTRLTVL.